This T cell receptor beta chain is from a study of post-analysis software for immune sequencing data. Study summary: Disease trajectories encompassed relapsing-remitting, secondary progressive and progressive-relapsing multiple sclerosis.

The study's findings and limits: In patients, about 5 TRBV segments were more frequent than in controls, with TRBV5-6, TRBV5-1 and TRBV20-1 among them. Comparison with controls showed significantly lower normalized Chao1 diversity in multiple sclerosis patients.

cDNA libraries of TCR beta carried unique molecular identifiers. MiXCR, applied by TCRdb to the PCR reads, yields one record per CDR3 protein. This table has approximately 350,000 distinct CDR3 sequences, 30% to 45% appearing once. A note on this clonotype: The target antigen is unknown.

The V gene lost 4 bases and the J gene lost 2 bases, with 11 bases spanning the gap. This CDR3 is built from 14 residues. Sequenced material: blood. The TCR was taken from a girl aged 5 to 17 with multiple sclerosis. This rearrangement joins TRBV12-3 or TRBV12-4 to TRBJ2-5; a weak D match, TRBD1 (5 bases). The CDR3, as DNA: TGTGCCAGCAGTTCAGGGTTTAGGCAAGAGACCCAGTACTTC. This codes for CASSSGFRQETQYF.